The following is a T cell receptor (beta chain) sequence with its context. This clone's antigen is unknown. No base quality values were provided; no much bigger clone lies one nucleotide off. Library generation was performed with the immunoSEQ multiplex PCR assay. For the multiplex PCR, a mixture combining 60 forward primers for TCR Vbeta segments and 13 reverse primers for TCR Jbeta segments was used. The CDR3 region of rearranged TCR beta genes was amplified from genomic DNA with a multiplex PCR assay. The Illumina HiSeq System was used to sequence the amplified TCR beta libraries as 87-base-pair reads. From the authors' description of their analysis: A later analysis counted some 74 million unique TCR beta chains across the 550 to 800 repertoires, and 9 million to 14 million of these chains were shared by at least two donors. A nearest-neighbor algorithm error-corrected the raw reads and collapsed the reads into unique sequences, merging closely related sequences to remove PCR and sequencing errors. Alignment of CDR3 sequences to IMGT reference sequences was used to assign V, D and J gene segments. For a sequence to be retained, a match of at least six nucleotides was required to both a V gene segment and a J gene segment. Rearrangements were called productive when the CDR3 lacked stop codons and stayed in frame with V and J; all others were non-productive. Following IMGT convention, CDR3 was defined as the stretch from the second conserved V-encoded cysteine to the conserved J-encoded phenylalanine. Sequences without an unambiguous match to a single V gene segment were excluded from the earlier analysis of a few hundred of the donors. In an earlier analysis of several hundred of the donors, V segments were called functional above 56.7% productive rearrangements and were called segregating when the between-donor standard deviation exceeded 5%. A statistical classification framework was built for diagnosing cytomegalovirus status from the catalog of TCR beta chain sequences. V and J gene assignment, in a later analysis, came from comparing TCR nucleotide sequences with IMGT/GENE-DB human TR gene sequences. In a later analysis, CDR3 sequences and most-parsimonious VDJ recombination scenarios were assigned using the TCRdist pipeline. In a later analysis, each TCR beta chain was defined by its CDR3 amino acid sequence together with its V-gene family, and reads without a unique V-gene family were excluded. A later analysis removed over 500 highly shared, low-generation-probability nucleotide sequences to deal with suspected cross-contamination and a sequencing artifact. For each public chain, a later analysis derived a clonal expansion index from normalized ranks of inferred template counts within each repertoire. Generation probabilities in a later analysis came from a VDJ recombination model fitted to out-of-frame rearrangements, and those results were checked against IGoR. In a later analysis, TCR-TCR, TCR-HLA and TCR-CMV co-occurrence was scored with hypergeometric tests, and a repertoire-size bias correction was applied to TCR pairs. In a later analysis, false discovery rates were estimated by permuting HLA or CMV assignments 20 times. In a later analysis, co-occurring TCRs were grouped using DBSCAN, and TCRdist sequence similarity was added for clustering within HLA-allele-positive subsets. Repertoires with fewer than 30,000 or more than 120,000 public chains, plus five repertoires with anomalous nucleotide sharing, were excluded from co-occurrence clustering. The table was pulled from immuneACCESS by TCRdb, which kept in-frame rearrangements only. Such tables lose some clones; where checked, under half of the loss comes from unresolved V genes, and the rest has no known cause. From that table come the V and J calls and clone size; the DNA was used to work out D and trimming. This sample holds about 150,000 clones; approximately 69% were observed only once. Around 2.3% of the sample rests with the top ten.

Relative to germline, V is missing 2 bases and J is missing 1 base, with 5 bases of the junction outside any gene match. The CDR3, from cysteine to phenylalanine, totals 15 residues. Here the CDR3 DNA is all that survives: 45 bases in frame from base 1. The germline V gene sets CDR1 to MNHNS and CDR2 to SASEGT. The data are from a study of cytomegalovirus exposure and HLA in healthy donors (dated by TCRdb to 2017 to 2019). About the study as a whole: An earlier analysis of approximately 640 of the donors reported roughly 300 Gb of sequence data and 100 million to 130 million unique TCR beta sequences from 150 million to 200 million T cells. The study combined high-throughput TCR immunosequencing, statistical association of individual TCRs with disease status, and machine learning to predict cytomegalovirus infection status. Besides the first cohort of more than 650 subjects, a separate validation cohort made up of over 100 different subjects was used. Every repertoire in the discovery cohort had been generated on one and the same sequencing platform. A later analysis re-examined previously published TCR beta repertoires from roughly 650 donors and added high-resolution HLA genotyping to investigate patterns of TCR occurrence. The study was designed to test whether signatures of past pathogen exposure could be identified by cataloging public T cell receptors. Among the roughly 380 genotyped donors, around 79% belonged to the genetic ancestry cluster associated with self-reported Caucasian donors. To decide whether each TCR beta V gene segment behaved as functional or pseudogenic, an earlier analysis of some 600 of the donors relied on high-throughput TCR beta sequencing. HLA typing covered class I and class II loci at four-digit resolution. About 5 DR-DQ haplotypes were handled as single units for association and clustering, since linkage in the cohort was strong. In a later genetic analysis, genome-wide SNP genotypes for 398 of the 666 donors were used, and that subset was treated as a discovery cohort. On average, roughly 250,000 unique TCR beta nucleotide sequences were sequenced per donor among a few hundred genotyped donors of the cohort, with approximately 18% of those sequences being non-productive. An early release that covered several hundred HLA-typed donors contained around 330 gigabases of sequencing data and 80 million or so unique TCR sequences. Donor age, sex, ethnicity and CMV serostatus were compiled alongside the repertoire data. In the later analysis, no new phenotypic data were used to find candidate immune exposures; instead, reliance was placed on TCR beta sequences and their occurrence across donors. Typing coverage varied by locus: roughly 620-640 donors for A, B, C, DRB1 and DQB1; roughly 500 for DQA1; over 600 for DPA1; under 490 for DPB1. The T cell repertoires of 700 or so subjects were profiled by immunosequencing and related to cytomegalovirus serostatus.

In total, roughly 670 healthy bone marrow donors made up the cohort. Cohort members were all nominally healthy when sampled, although unrecorded immune exposures were likely present. The donor tested CMV seronegative and was one of the 352 seronegative cohort members. Every donor gave a peripheral blood sample, and the peripheral blood mononuclear cells from that sample were used for TCR beta sequencing. Genomic DNA extraction from the blood cell samples was performed with the Qiagen DNeasy Blood Extraction Kit. Here is what the overall study found, with its caveats: In this cohort, only TCR beta chains were sequenced, and detectable features were limited by the absence of alpha or paired-chain data. The study listed 164 TCR beta chains as associated with cytomegalovirus. A few of the identified cytomegalovirus-associated TCR beta chains were confirmed in vitro to be specific for cytomegalovirus antigens. A cluster of highly shared sequence variants was judged likely to be a technical artifact of the sequencing pipeline. In a later analysis, HLA-associated TCR beta chains showed more clonal expansion and lower generation probabilities than non-associated chains that were equally common. Because counts were too low, roughly 18 rarely observed V segments, including chromosome 9 orphons, were left out of the earlier analysis of several hundred of the donors. When HLA alleles, especially DR and DQ, strongly co-occurred, TCR associations were difficult to assign to individual alleles. HLA typing was unavailable for some donors at each locus, so association tests used only the typed subset. Presence/absence analyses assumed roughly uniform sequencing depth across donors, an assumption that may not hold. A further reported finding was that TCR beta sequences accurately predicted the HLA-A and HLA-B alleles for most subjects in the first cohort. A later analysis found that most CMV-associated TCR beta chains appeared HLA-restricted, with HLA associations seemingly driven largely by CMV exposure. Broadly in line with IMGT annotations, most TCR beta V segments showed up in productive rearrangements about 87% or about 30% of the time in an earlier analysis of some 590 of the donors. Because the 87-base-pair reads could not distinguish some IMGT-functional V segments, including TRBV6-2 and TRBV6-3, those segments were excluded. In a later analysis, around 17,000 TCR beta sequences were associated with specific HLA alleles at a false discovery rate of 0.05. According to a later analysis, parvovirus B19, influenza, CMV and Epstein-Barr virus appeared linked to several top co-occurrence clusters. Most TCR sequences were observed very rarely across donors, whereas some public TCRs were present in many individuals. V-gene and J-gene trimming of TCR beta chains was associated with a missense DCLRE1C variant in a later genetic analysis, and the association was replicated in an independent cohort. In both the original and validation cohorts, the classifier was reported to diagnose cytomegalovirus status with high specificity and sensitivity. According to a later analysis, TCR association rates differed among HLA loci, with DRB1 alleles showing the most associated TCRs and HLA-C alleles showing the fewest. According to a later genetic analysis, donors in an Asian-associated ancestry cluster had fewer N-insertions in productive TCRs than the roughly 670-donor mean. The authors suggested that the approach could potentially be extended to other disease states and immunological phenotypes. Correlated functional status among segregating V segments might reflect linkage disequilibrium, but an unknown experimental factor could not be ruled out. The only immune exposure information available for the cohort was CMV serostatus.

The receptor comes from a young man in good health and CMV-seronegative. Sequencing input: PBMCs. This chain is built from TRBV6-1 and TRBJ2-7; a stretch of 7 junction bases matches TRBD1. Here the CDR3 is given as CASSERGQPSYEQYF. The DNA sequence is given as TGTGCCAGCAGTGAACGGGGACAGCCATCCTACGAGCAGTACTTC.